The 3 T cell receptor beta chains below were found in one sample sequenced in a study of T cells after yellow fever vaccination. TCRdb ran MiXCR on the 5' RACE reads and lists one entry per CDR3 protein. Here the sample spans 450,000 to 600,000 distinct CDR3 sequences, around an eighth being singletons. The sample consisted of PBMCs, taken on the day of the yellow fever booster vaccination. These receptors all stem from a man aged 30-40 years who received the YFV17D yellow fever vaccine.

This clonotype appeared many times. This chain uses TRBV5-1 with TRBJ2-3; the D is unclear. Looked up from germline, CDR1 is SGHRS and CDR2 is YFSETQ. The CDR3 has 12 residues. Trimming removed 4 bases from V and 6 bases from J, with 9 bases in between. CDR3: CASSRVGDTQYF. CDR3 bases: TGCGCCAGCAGCCGGGTTGGGGATACGCAGTATTTT. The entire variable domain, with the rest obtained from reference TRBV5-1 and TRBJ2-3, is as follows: KAGVTQTPRYLIKTRGQQVTLSCSPISGHRSVSWYQQTPGQGLQFLFEYFSETQRNKGNFPGRFSGRQFSNSRSEMNVSTLELGDSALYLCASSRVGDTQYFGPGTRLTVL.

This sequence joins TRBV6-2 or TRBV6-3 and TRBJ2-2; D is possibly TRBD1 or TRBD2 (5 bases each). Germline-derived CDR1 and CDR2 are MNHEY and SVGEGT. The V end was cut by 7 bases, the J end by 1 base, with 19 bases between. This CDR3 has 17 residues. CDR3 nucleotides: TGTGCCAGCACGCCGAGGGGACCACCGCAGAACACCGGGGAGCTGTTTTTT. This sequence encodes CASTPRGPPQNTGELFF.

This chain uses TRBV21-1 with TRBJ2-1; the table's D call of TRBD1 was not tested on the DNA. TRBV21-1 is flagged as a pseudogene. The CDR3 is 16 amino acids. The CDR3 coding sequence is TGTGCCAGCAGCTCCCTGGGGGCGGGAGTCGACAATGAGCAGTTCTTC. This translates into CASSSLGAGVDNEQFF.